The rows below give T cell receptor beta chains drawn from one sample of a study of cytomegalovirus exposure and HLA in healthy donors. The repertoire was sequenced with immunoSEQ multiplex PCR; TCRdb's copy has only in-frame clones and lacks some. This sample has under 140,000 clones, with 80% to 85% found just once. The material sequenced was PBMCs. The receptor source for this set is a woman aged 55-70 years in good health and CMV-seropositive. Each CDR3 is given with its conserved first and last residue. A D gene is named only where the DNA matches it firmly. Only some rows state a clone size, as once, few, many or a class for expanded clones.

V gene	clone size	J gene	D gene	CDR3 protein	CDR3 DNA
TRBV28	-	TRBJ2-1	-	CASRRQVYNEQFF	TGTGCCAGCAGAAGACAGGTATACAATGAGCAGTTCTTC
TRBV6-5	few	TRBJ1-5	-	CASSLRGQPQHF	TGTGCCAGCAGTTTGCGGGGTCAGCCCCAGCATTTT
TRBV7-9	-	TRBJ2-1	-	CASSLPQVRSYNEQFF	TGTGCCAGCAGCCTACCTCAAGTTCGCTCCTACAATGAGCAGTTCTTC
TRBV30	-	TRBJ2-3	TRBD2	CAGRAPDYSGRASDTQYF	TGTGCCGGTAGAGCTCCAGACTATAGCGGGAGGGCCTCAGATACGCAGTATTTT
TRBV18	-	TRBJ1-1	-	CASSPGEQTEAFF	TGTGCCAGCTCACCGGGAGAGCAGACTGAAGCTTTCTTT
TRBV7-3	-	TRBJ2-6	-	CASSPRVSGANVLTF	TGTGCCAGCAGCCCTCGTGTCTCTGGGGCCAACGTCCTGACTTTC
TRBV9	once	TRBJ1-1	-	CASSVAGGLVGTEAFF	TGTGCCAGCAGCGTAGCCGGGGGTTTGGTGGGCACTGAAGCTTTCTTT
TRBV25-1	-	TRBJ2-4	TRBD1	CASSEGTGLAKNIQYF	TGTGCCAGCAGTGAAGGGACAGGGCTCGCCAAAAACATTCAGTACTTC
TRBV2	-	TRBJ2-7	-	CASSDPVSYEQYF	TGTGCCAGCAGTGACCCCGTCTCCTACGAGCAGTACTTC
TRBV28	-	TRBJ1-2	TRBD1	CASRQGGGGYTF	TGTGCCAGCCGACAGGGTGGGGGTGGCTACACCTTC